The 16 T cell receptor beta chains listed next were all sequenced from one sample in a study of blood T cell repertoires in COVID-19. Data came from immunoSEQ multiplex PCR; TCRdb stores just in-frame clones and leaves some out. This sample has around 100,000 clones; more than 75% occur once, and the top ten carry 6.2%. The specimen sequenced was peripheral blood. Receptors were obtained from a human donor in a cohort sampled during active COVID-19.

V is TRBV20-1 and J is TRBJ2-5; D is ambiguous. Per the germline V gene, CDR1 is DFQATT and CDR2 is SNEGSKA (reference sequence). The germline V and J ends were trimmed by 3 bases and 1 base, with 3 bases remaining between them. The CDR3 runs 11 residues. The CDR3 DNA follows: TGCAGTGCTAGCGGCCAAGAGACCCAGTACTTC. Residues: CSASGQETQYF.

A single count supports this clone. This chain links TRBV9 with TRBJ2-6; a weak D match, TRBD1 (6 bases). Germline V gives CDR1 SGDLS, CDR2 YYNGEE. This CDR3 is built from 16 residues. The V gene lost 3 bases and the J gene lost 0 bases, with 10 bases spanning the gap. CDR3 DNA: TGTGCCAGCAGCGCGACAGGAAACTCTGGGGCCAACGTCCTGACTTTC. Residues: CASSATGNSGANVLTF.

The gene calls are TRBV10-3 and TRBJ1-2; 8 bases are a match to TRBD1. The V gene's germline CDR1 is ENHRY and CDR2 SYGVKD. J was trimmed by 2 bases and V by 0 bases; bases with no gene match: 2. CDR3 length: 15 amino acids. The CDR3 DNA sequence: TGTGCCATCAGTGAGTCCGGACAGGGAAACTATGGCTACACCTTC. It codes for CAISESGQGNYGYTF.

The chain is built from TRBV4-2 and TRBJ2-7; TRBD2 is a possible D gene (6 bases). V dropped 0 bases and J dropped 5 bases, with 14 bases sitting between them. Per the germline V gene, CDR1 is LGHNA and CDR2 is YNFKEQ. This CDR3 comprises 15 residues. Here the CDR3 DNA reads TGTGCCAGCAGCCAAGATTACCGGGAGTTCGACGAGCAGTACTTC. It encodes CASSQDYREFDEQYF.

V and J are TRBV29-1 and TRBJ1-2, with 8 bases matching TRBD1. Germline V lookup: CDR1 SQVTM, CDR2 ANQGSEA. V dropped 7 bases and J dropped 13; count of bases not matched to a gene: 8. The length of the CDR3 is 10 residues. In nucleotides, the CDR3 is TGCAGCGCGGGACAGGTCTTTCTCACCTTC. Translated, it gives CSAGQVFLTF.

The chain joins TRBV9 to TRBJ2-2; 10 positions match TRBD2. The germline CDR1 and CDR2 sequences are SGDLS and YYNGEE. The CDR3 is 17 residues long. J was trimmed by 2 bases and V by 1 base; bases with no gene match: 5. Here the CDR3 DNA reads TGTGCCAGCAGCGTACCCACTAGCGGGGATAACACCGGGGAGCTGTTTTTT. Protein sequence: CASSVPTSGDNTGELFF.

The genes are TRBV5-1 and TRBJ2-1, with 7 bases identical to TRBD2. The CDR3 contains 15 residues. The V gene's germline CDR1 is SGHRS and CDR2 YFSETQ. The V gene end was trimmed by 0 bases and the J gene end by 3 bases; junction bases not matched to a gene: 3. The CDR3 protein is CASSLVGLDYNEQFF. CDR3 nucleotide sequence: TGCGCCAGCAGCTTGGTAGGACTAGACTACAATGAGCAGTTCTTC.

V is TRBV5-4 and J is TRBJ2-3; 7 nucleotides match TRBD2. Trimming at V came to 5 bases and at J to 12 bases, leaving 9 bases not matched to a gene. CDR1 is SGHNT, CDR2 YYREEE, per germline (reference sequence). The CDR3 covers 12 residues. The CDR3, as DNA: TGTGCCAGCAGGGCTGAGGCGGGAGATCAGTATTTT. Protein product: CASRAEAGDQYF.

The chain carries TRBV6-5 and TRBJ2-7; D not certain. Germline assignment: CDR1 MNHEY and CDR2 SVGAGI. The ends were cut back, 3 bases at V and 0 bases at J, with 12 bases in the middle. CDR3 length equals 15 residues. CDR3 sequence (DNA): TGTGCCAGCAGTTATGGTTCGGGTAGCTCCTACGAGCAGTACTTC. It specifies CASSYGSGSSYEQYF.

V and J are TRBV7-3 and TRBJ1-1; perhaps TRBD1 as D (5 bases). Between the trimmed V and J ends, which lost 2 bases and 0 bases, there was a span of 13 bases. CDR3 size: 16 residues. Germline lookup yields CDR1 SGHTA and CDR2 FQGTGA. The DNA for the CDR3 is TGTGCCAGCAGCTTATGGCAGGGCCCCATGAACACTGAAGCTTTCTTT. Amino acids: CASSLWQGPMNTEAFF.

The sample holds one count of this clone. CDR3 sequence (DNA): TGTGCCAGCGGAGGGGGCACAGATACGCAGTATTTT. The encoded protein is CASGGGTDTQYF. V usage is TRBV9 and J usage is TRBJ2-3, with a possible D match to TRBD2 (6 bases). The ends were cut back, 7 bases at V and 1 base at J, with 7 bases in the middle. The CDR3 extends over 12 amino acids. Germline V gene lookup returns CDR1 SGDLS and CDR2 YYNGEE. The variable domain in full, with the rest retrieved from reference TRBV9 and TRBJ2-3, is DSGVTQTPKHLITATGQRVTLRCSPRSGDLSVYWYQQSLDQGLQFLIQYYNGEERAKGNILERFSAQQFPDLHSELNLSSLELGDSALYFCASGGGTDTQYFGPGTRLTVL.

V and J are TRBV5-6 and TRBJ2-7; 7 positions agree with TRBD2. CDR3 length: 15 amino acids. J was trimmed by 3 bases and V by 0 bases; bases with no gene match: 6. The germline gives CDR1 SGHDT, CDR2 YYEEEE. The CDR3 DNA reads TGTGCCAGCAGCTTGGCCCCTAGCGGCGGCTACGAGCAGTACTTC. Residues: CASSLAPSGGYEQYF.

This chain joins TRBV7-3 and TRBJ2-1; tentatively, D is TRBD2 (5 bases). Between the trimmed V and J ends, which lost 0 bases and 8 bases, there was a span of 17 bases. Germline loops: CDR1 SGHTA, CDR2 FQGTGA. The CDR3 runs 16 residues. CDR3 DNA: TGTGCCAGCAGCTTAACAGCGGCGACGGAGGTGGATGAGCAGTTCTTC. It encodes CASSLTAATEVDEQFF.

The chain joins TRBV5-1 to TRBJ2-1, with TRBD2 identical over 9 bases. In germline, CDR1 is SGHRS, CDR2 YFSETQ. The CDR3 extends over 14 amino acids. The ends lost 4 bases at V and 7 bases at J; junction bases unmatched: 6. CDR3 in amino acids: CASSIGLAPNEQFF. The CDR3 DNA reads TGCGCCAGCAGCATTGGACTAGCGCCTAATGAGCAGTTCTTC.

The chain employs TRBV19 and TRBJ2-3; 8 bases map to TRBD2. The CDR3 spans 16 residues. V shed 5 bases, J shed 3 bases, and the junction held 10 bases outside the gene matches. The germline V gene has CDR1 LNHDA and CDR2 SQIVND (reference sequence). The CDR3 sequence is CASSAAGGGKTDTQYF. In nucleotides, the CDR3 is TGTGCCAGTAGTGCCGCCGGCGGGGGGAAAACAGATACGCAGTATTTT.

Here the CDR3 reads CASSPPGQLSYEQYF. CDR3 in DNA: TGTGCCAGCTCACCACCGGGACAGTTATCTTACGAGCAGTACTTC. V gene TRBV18 combines with J gene TRBJ2-7; 7 bases map to TRBD1. CDR1 is KGHSH, CDR2 LQKENI, per germline. J lost 4 bases, V lost 0 bases, and 6 bases had no gene match. The CDR3 runs 15 residues.